The 26 T cell receptor beta chains below all came from one sample that was sequenced in a study of T-cell reconstitution after alpha-beta-depleted transplantation in children. As it was prepared, the TCRbeta library received unique molecular identifiers. TCRdb passed the PCR reads through MiXCR, listing each CDR3 protein once. The sample shows approximately 230,000 distinct CDR3 sequences, 20% to 30% of them seen only once. Sequenced material: PBMCs, mostly from graft donor cells, taken 360 days after TCRalphabeta/CD19-depleted stem cell transplant. The receptors come from a female patient aged 2-15 years who had a stem cell transplant for congenital amegakaryocytic thrombocytopenia, so the T cells may come from the graft donor.

This chain connects TRBV14 to TRBJ1-3, with unresolved D. From germline, CDR1 is SGHDN and CDR2 FVKESK. This CDR3 has 14 residues. Trimming removed 3 bases at V and 6 bases at J, with 12 bases between. This CDR3 is CASSQAHGPNTIYF. CDR3 sequence (DNA): TGTGCCAGCAGCCAGGCGCACGGACCAAACACCATATATTTT.

The chain couples TRBV3-1 to TRBJ2-5, with no clear D. In germline, CDR1 is LGHDT, CDR2 YNNKEL (reference sequence). The CDR3 is made up of 16 amino acids. V lost 2 bases and J lost 5, with 18 bases in between. This chain's CDR3 is CASSQSKETYGETQYF. The CDR3 DNA sequence: TGTGCCAGCAGCCAATCGAAAGAAACCTATGGGGAGACCCAGTACTTC.

The rearrangement links TRBV4-1 to TRBJ2-3; the D is unclear. The CDR3 is made up of 13 amino acids. CDR1 MGHRA and CDR2 YSYEKL come from the germline V gene. The V gene lost 3 bases and the J gene lost 2 bases, with 6 bases spanning the gap. As DNA, the CDR3 is TGCGCCAGCAGCCATTCATACACAGATACGCAGTATTTT. This encodes CASSHSYTDTQYF.

The chain employs TRBV7-3 and TRBJ2-3; 13 nucleotides match TRBD2. Germline assignment: CDR1 SGHTA and CDR2 FQGTGA. CDR3 length equals 14 residues. J was trimmed by 8 bases and V by 2 bases; bases with no gene match: 1. The CDR3 region is CASSLGLAGVTQYF. The CDR3 DNA reads TGTGCCAGCAGCTTAGGACTAGCGGGAGTTACGCAGTATTTT. The whole variable domain, filled in from reference TRBV7-3 and TRBJ2-3, reads GAGVSQTPSNKVTEKGKYVELRCDPISGHTALYWYRQSLGQGPEFLIYFQGTGAADDSGLPNDRFFAVRPEGSVSTLKIQRTERGDSAVYLCASSLGLAGVTQYFGPGTRLTVL.

In its sample, this clonotype was seen a few times. The chain joins TRBV20-1 to TRBJ2-7, with D perhaps matching TRBD2 (6 bases). This CDR3 comprises 14 residues. Germline V gives CDR1 DFQATT, CDR2 SNEGSKA (reference sequence). Trimming stripped 8 bases from V and 4 bases from J, with 21 bases between. The CDR3 loop reads CSTRLSGRVYEQYF. The CDR3, as DNA: TGCAGTACCCGACTCTCCGGGAGAGTATACGAGCAGTACTTC.

The rearrangement joins TRBV6-5 to TRBJ2-7, with D possibly TRBD1 on 5 matching bases. Per the germline V gene, CDR1 is MNHEY and CDR2 is SVGAGI. The ends were cut back, 2 bases at V and 6 bases at J, with 14 bases in the middle. CDR3 size: 14 residues. CDR3 amino acids: CASSYRQGRGEQYF. CDR3 coding DNA: TGTGCCAGCAGTTACCGCCAGGGTAGAGGCGAGCAGTACTTC.

The chain recombines TRBV7-3 with TRBJ2-3; D might be TRBD2 (6 bases). V lost 2 bases and J lost 6, with 12 bases in between. CDR3 length: 14 residues. The germline V gene has CDR1 SGHTA and CDR2 FQGTGA. CDR3 sequence: CASSLGGRRDTQYF. In DNA, the CDR3 is TGTGCCAGCAGCTTAGGAGGGAGGAGGGATACGCAGTATTTT.

The J gene is TRBJ2-5, the V gene TRBV5-1; 7 nucleotides agree with TRBD2. The CDR3 is 13 amino acids. Germline CDR1 SGHRS, CDR2 YFSETQ. J lost 9 bases, V lost 5 bases, and 10 bases had no gene match. The DNA for the CDR3 is TGCGCCAGCAGTTTCCGGGGAGGGCAACCCCAGTACTTC. The encoded protein is CASSFRGGQPQYF.

The rearrangement links TRBV20-1 to TRBJ1-1; possible D gene TRBD1, 5 bases. Trimming stripped 4 bases from V and 8 bases from J, with 14 bases between. The CDR3 contains 12 residues. Germline loops: CDR1 DFQATT, CDR2 SNEGSKA (reference sequence). The CDR3 DNA follows: TGCAGTGCTACCCGGGGGTCCTACGAAGCTTTCTTT. Protein sequence: CSATRGSYEAFF.

As concerns this clonotype: Sequence at one end of the junction differs from germline and may be a read error. The genes are TRBV6-1 and TRBJ1-1; no clear D. Per the germline V gene, CDR1 is MNHNS and CDR2 is SASEGT. CDR3 length: 13 residues. The CDR3 is CASSGRENSEAFF. The CDR3 region has the DNA TGTGCCAGCAGTGGACGGGAGAACTCTGAAGCTTTCTTT.

The rearrangement uses TRBV12-3 or TRBV12-4 and TRBJ2-1, with 12 bases lining up with TRBD2. The CDR3 covers 14 residues. J lost 7 bases, V lost 6 bases, and 4 bases had no gene match. The CDR3 sequence is CASRGTSGRNEQFF. The CDR3, as DNA: TGTGCCAGCAGGGGGACTAGCGGGCGGAATGAGCAGTTCTTC.

The V gene is TRBV12-3 or TRBV12-4, the J gene TRBJ2-7; 9 bases are a match to TRBD1. The CDR3 has 13 residues. V dropped 6 bases and J dropped 6; count of bases not matched to a gene: 6. CDR3 DNA: TGTGCCAGCAGGGGGACAGGGCTCGGCGAGCAGTACTTC. This sequence encodes CASRGTGLGEQYF.

In this sample, this clonotype turned up many times. The chain couples TRBV29-1 to TRBJ2-7; the match to TRBD2 covers 7 bases. The ends lost 3 bases at V and 0 bases at J; junction bases unmatched: 8. This CDR3 has 15 amino acids. Per the germline V gene, CDR1 is SQVTM and CDR2 is ANQGSEA. CDR3 DNA: TGCAGCGTTGAGGGAGGCGGCGGGAGCTCCTACGAGCAGTACTTC. Amino acid sequence: CSVEGGGGSSYEQYF.

This clonotype was detected ten times or more. This chain connects TRBV20-1 to TRBJ2-5, with TRBD2 as a possible D gene (5 bases). The V end lost 5 bases, the J end lost 2 bases, and 9 bases lay between the germline ends. Germline-derived CDR1 and CDR2 are DFQATT and SNEGSKA (reference sequence). The CDR3 is 12 residues long. The CDR3 is CSAEGLQETQYF. The CDR3 DNA reads as TGCAGTGCTGAGGGCCTACAAGAGACCCAGTACTTC.

This chain uses TRBV3-1 with TRBJ1-1; 10 bases align to TRBD1. V lost 1 base to trimming and J lost 6 bases; unmatched junction nucleotides: 5. The CDR3 spans 15 residues. Germline V CDR1 and CDR2: LGHDT, YNNKEL (reference sequence). CDR3 sequence reads: CASSQGDRGYSEAFF. The CDR3 DNA reads TGTGCCAGCAGCCAAGGGGACAGGGGCTACTCTGAAGCTTTCTTT.

This chain uses TRBV5-1 with TRBJ2-7, with D tentatively TRBD1 (5 bases). V shed 0 bases and J shed 5 bases, with 15 bases lying between them. The CDR3 has 15 amino acids. The V gene's germline CDR1 is SGHRS and CDR2 YFSETQ. The CDR3 here is CASSLAVGALDEQYF. The CDR3 DNA reads as TGCGCCAGCAGCTTGGCCGTTGGGGCTCTCGACGAGCAGTACTTC.

A few counts support this clonotype. The V call is TRBV20-1, the J call TRBJ1-6; D gene uncertain. In germline, CDR1 is DFQATT, CDR2 SNEGSKA (reference sequence). The CDR3 runs to 15 residues. V was shortened by 0 bases and J by 7 bases, with 13 bases between the two germline ends. The CDR3 coding sequence is TGCAGTGCTAGAGATACGCTGGTGGGGAATTCACCCCTCCACTTT. Translated: CSARDTLVGNSPLHF.

The table lists this clonotype with many counts. The V gene is TRBV12-3 or TRBV12-4, the J gene TRBJ2-7; weak D call: TRBD2 (5 bases). The CDR3 has 14 residues. Trimming removed 0 bases from V and 3 bases from J, with 9 bases in between. The CDR3 reads CASSLAGVNYEQYF. The CDR3 region has the DNA TGTGCCAGCAGTTTAGCGGGAGTGAACTACGAGCAGTACTTC.

This clonotype was recorded a few times. The CDR3 spells CASRDTGRARDNEQFF. The CDR3 coding sequence is TGTGCCAGCAGGGACACCGGGAGGGCCAGGGACAATGAGCAGTTCTTC. The rearrangement uses TRBV6-1 and TRBJ2-1; 8 bases map to TRBD2. The CDR3 loop spans 16 amino acids. The germline CDR1 and CDR2 sequences are MNHNS and SASEGT. Unmatched junction bases numbered 12, after V lost 6 bases and J lost 5 bases.

In this sample, this clonotype turned up a few times. J is TRBJ2-3 and V is TRBV24-1; unclear D gene. V was clipped by 5 bases and J by 2 bases, with 13 bases between them. Germline values: CDR1 KGHDR, CDR2 SFDVKD. This CDR3 spans 15 amino acids. CDR3 loop: CATSGVAGFTDTQYF. The CDR3 bases are TGTGCCACCAGTGGTGTGGCCGGATTCACAGATACGCAGTATTTT.

This rearrangement joins TRBV6-1 to TRBJ2-1; D perhaps matches TRBD1 (6 bases). This CDR3 region has 15 residues. CDR1 and CDR2 (germline): MNHNS, SASEGT. The germline V and J ends were trimmed by 6 bases and 2 bases, with 14 bases remaining between them. Written as DNA, the CDR3 is TGTGCCAGCAGGCCCCAGGGGAACACCTACAATGAGCAGTTCTTC. Protein product: CASRPQGNTYNEQFF.

There are many counts of this clonotype. The genes are TRBV29-1 and TRBJ1-1; possible D gene TRBD1, 6 bases. This CDR3 contains 14 residues. Deletions cut 6 bases from V and 0 bases from J, with 14 bases between. Per germline, CDR1 SQVTM and CDR2 ANQGSEA. CDR3: CSVLPDRMNTEAFF. The CDR3 DNA is TGCAGCGTGCTACCTGACAGGATGAACACTGAAGCTTTCTTT.

This clonotype came up a few times. The V call is TRBV15, the J call TRBJ2-7, with 7 bases that match TRBD1. V was pared by 4 bases and J by 4 bases, with 1 base of the junction left unmatched. CDR3 length: 12 amino acids. Germline loops: CDR1 LNHNV, CDR2 YYDKDF (reference sequence). The DNA for the CDR3 is TGTGCCACCAGCAAACAGGGGTACGAGCAGTACTTC. The encoded protein is CATSKQGYEQYF.

The sample holds a few counts of this clonotype. This sequence joins TRBV4-2 and TRBJ2-1; 13 bases align to TRBD2. There are 18 residues in the CDR3. With V trimmed by 0 bases and J by 4 bases, 6 bases remained unmatched. From germline, CDR1 is LGHNA and CDR2 YNFKEQ. CDR3 in amino acids: CASSQEGLAGFLYNEQFF. Written as DNA, the CDR3 is TGTGCCAGCAGCCAAGAGGGACTAGCGGGGTTCCTATACAATGAGCAGTTCTTC.

The CDR3 here is CASSLGLGDNEQFF. The DNA for the CDR3 is TGTGCCAGCAGCTTGGGACTAGGGGACAATGAGCAGTTCTTC. The V call is TRBV7-9, the J call TRBJ2-1; TRBD2 matches at 8 bases. The V gene end was trimmed by 3 bases and the J gene end by 5 bases; junction bases not matched to a gene: 3. The CDR3 extends over 14 amino acids. The germline V gene has CDR1 SEHNR and CDR2 FQNEAQ (reference sequence).

This clonotype was recorded a few times. V gene TRBV10-3 combines with J gene TRBJ2-5; the match to TRBD2 covers 9 bases. J was trimmed by 2 bases and V by 5 bases; bases with no gene match: 6. The V gene's germline CDR1 is ENHRY and CDR2 SYGVKD. This CDR3 has 15 amino acids. This chain's CDR3 is CAISLREGLQETQYF. In DNA, the CDR3 is TGTGCCATCAGTTTGCGGGAGGGCCTTCAAGAGACCCAGTACTTC.